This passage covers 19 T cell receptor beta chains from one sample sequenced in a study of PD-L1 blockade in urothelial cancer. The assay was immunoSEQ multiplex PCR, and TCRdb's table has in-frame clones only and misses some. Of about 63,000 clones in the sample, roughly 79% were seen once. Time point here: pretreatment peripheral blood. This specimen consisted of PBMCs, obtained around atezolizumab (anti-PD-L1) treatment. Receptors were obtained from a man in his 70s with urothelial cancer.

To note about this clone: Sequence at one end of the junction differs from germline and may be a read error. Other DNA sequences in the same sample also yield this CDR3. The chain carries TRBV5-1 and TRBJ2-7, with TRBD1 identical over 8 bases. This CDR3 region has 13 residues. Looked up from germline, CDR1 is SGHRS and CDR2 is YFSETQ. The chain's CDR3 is CASSFQGAGEQYF. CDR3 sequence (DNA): TGCGCCAGCAGCTTCCAGGGGGCAGGCGAGCAGTATTTC.

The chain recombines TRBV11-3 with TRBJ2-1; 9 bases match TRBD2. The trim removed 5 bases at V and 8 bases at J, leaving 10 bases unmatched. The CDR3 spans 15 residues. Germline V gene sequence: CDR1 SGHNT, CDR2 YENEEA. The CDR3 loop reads CASSPPAGGIHEQFF. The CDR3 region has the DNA TGTGCCAGCAGCCCCCCCGCGGGAGGGATCCATGAGCAGTTCTTC.

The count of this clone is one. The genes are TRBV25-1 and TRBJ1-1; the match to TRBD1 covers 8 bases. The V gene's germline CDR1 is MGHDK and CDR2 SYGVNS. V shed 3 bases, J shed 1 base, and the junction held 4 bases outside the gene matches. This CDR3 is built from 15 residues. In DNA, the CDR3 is TGTGCCAGCAGTGATCCCGGACAGGGGAACACTGAAGCTTTCTTT. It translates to CASSDPGQGNTEAFF.

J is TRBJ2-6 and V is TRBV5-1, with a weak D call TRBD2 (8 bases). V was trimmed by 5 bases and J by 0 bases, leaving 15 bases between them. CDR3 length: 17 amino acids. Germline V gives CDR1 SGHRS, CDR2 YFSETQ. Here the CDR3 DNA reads TGCGCCAGCAGTCGGGAGGGGGCGTACTCTGGGGCCAACGTCCTGACTTTC. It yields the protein CASSREGAYSGANVLTF.

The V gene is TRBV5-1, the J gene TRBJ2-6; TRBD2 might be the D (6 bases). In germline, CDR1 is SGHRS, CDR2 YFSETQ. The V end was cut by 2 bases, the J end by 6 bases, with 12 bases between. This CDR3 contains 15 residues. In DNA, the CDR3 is TGCGCCAGCAGCTTAGGGACGGGGGTGGCCAACGTCCTGACTTTC. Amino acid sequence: CASSLGTGVANVLTF.

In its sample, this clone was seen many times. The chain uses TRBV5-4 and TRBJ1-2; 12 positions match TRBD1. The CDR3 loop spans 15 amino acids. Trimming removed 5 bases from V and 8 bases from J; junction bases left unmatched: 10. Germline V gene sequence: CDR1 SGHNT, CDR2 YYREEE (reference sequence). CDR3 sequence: CASRITGQGAEGYTF. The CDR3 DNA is TGTGCCAGCAGGATCACGGGACAGGGGGCGGAGGGCTACACCTTC.

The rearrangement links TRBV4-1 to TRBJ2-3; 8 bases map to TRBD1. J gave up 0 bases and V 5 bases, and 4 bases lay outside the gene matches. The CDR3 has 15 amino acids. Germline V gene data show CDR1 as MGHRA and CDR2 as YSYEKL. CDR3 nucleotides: TGCGCCAGCAGCTGGGGACAGGACAGCACAGATACGCAGTATTTT. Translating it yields CASSWGQDSTDTQYF.

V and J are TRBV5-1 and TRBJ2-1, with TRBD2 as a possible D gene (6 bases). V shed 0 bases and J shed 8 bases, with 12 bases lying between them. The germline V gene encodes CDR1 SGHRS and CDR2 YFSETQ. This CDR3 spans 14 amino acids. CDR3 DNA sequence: TGCGCCAGCAGCTTGGACGTAACGGGGGATGAGCAGTTCTTC. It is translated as CASSLDVTGDEQFF.

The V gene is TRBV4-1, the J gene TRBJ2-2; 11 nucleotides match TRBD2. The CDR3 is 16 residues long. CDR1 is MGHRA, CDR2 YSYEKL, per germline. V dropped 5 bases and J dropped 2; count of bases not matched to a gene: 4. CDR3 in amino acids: CASSFSGRVNTGELFF. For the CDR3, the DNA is TGCGCCAGCAGCTTTAGCGGGAGGGTCAACACCGGGGAGCTGTTTTTT.

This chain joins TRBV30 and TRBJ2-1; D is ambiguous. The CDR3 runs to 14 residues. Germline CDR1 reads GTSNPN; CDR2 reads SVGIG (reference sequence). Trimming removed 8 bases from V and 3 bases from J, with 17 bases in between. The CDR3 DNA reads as TGTGCCAGCCAGACACAGAGCCGCTACAATGAGCAGTTCTTC. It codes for CASQTQSRYNEQFF.

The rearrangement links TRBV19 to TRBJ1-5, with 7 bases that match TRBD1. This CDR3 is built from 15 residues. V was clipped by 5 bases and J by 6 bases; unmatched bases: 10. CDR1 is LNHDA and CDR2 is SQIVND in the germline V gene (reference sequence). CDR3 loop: CASSSDRVGAQPQHF. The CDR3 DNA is TGTGCCAGTAGTTCTGACAGGGTCGGGGCTCAGCCCCAGCATTTT. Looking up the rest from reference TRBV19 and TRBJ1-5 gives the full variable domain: DGGITQSPKYLFRKEGQNVTLSCEQNLNHDAMYWYRQDPGQGLRLIYYSQIVNDFQKGDIAEGYSVSREKKESFPLTVTSAQKNPTAFYLCASSSDRVGAQPQHFGDGTRLSIL.

The CDR3 DNA is TGCGCCAGCAGCTTGGAGGCTAGCGGGGGGATCACCTCCTACGAGCAGTACTTC. Amino acids: CASSLEASGGITSYEQYF. V is TRBV5-1 and J is TRBJ2-7, with 11 bases identical to TRBD2. Germline trimming cut 0 bases from V and 0 bases from J; bases unmatched to any gene: 8. CDR3 length: 18 residues. From germline, CDR1 is SGHRS and CDR2 YFSETQ.

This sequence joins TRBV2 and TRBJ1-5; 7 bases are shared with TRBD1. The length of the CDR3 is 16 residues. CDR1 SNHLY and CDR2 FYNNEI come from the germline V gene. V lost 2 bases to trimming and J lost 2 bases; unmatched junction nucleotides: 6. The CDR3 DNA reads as TGTGCCAGCAGTGAACTAGGGGGCGGTGGCAATCAGCCCCAGCATTTT. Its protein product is CASSELGGGGNQPQHF.

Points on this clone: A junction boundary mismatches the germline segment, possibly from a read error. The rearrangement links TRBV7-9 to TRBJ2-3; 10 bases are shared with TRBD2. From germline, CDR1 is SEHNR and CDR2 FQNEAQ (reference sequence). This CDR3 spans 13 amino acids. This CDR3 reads CASSLAGVDTQYF. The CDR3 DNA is TGTGCCAGCAGCCTAGCGGGAGTAGATACGCAGTATTTT. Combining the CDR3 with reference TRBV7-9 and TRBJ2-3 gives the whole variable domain DTGVSQNPRHKITKRGQNVTFRCDPISEHNRLYWYRQTLGQGPEFLTYFQNEAQLEKSRLLSDRFSAERPKGSFSTLEIQRTEQGDSAMYLCASSLAGVDTQYFGPGTRLTVL.

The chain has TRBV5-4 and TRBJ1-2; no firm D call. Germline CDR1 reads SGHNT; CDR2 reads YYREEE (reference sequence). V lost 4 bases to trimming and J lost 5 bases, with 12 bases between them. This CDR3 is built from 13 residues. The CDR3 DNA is TGTGCCAGCAGCAACGACGGGAATTATGGCTACACCTTC. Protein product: CASSNDGNYGYTF. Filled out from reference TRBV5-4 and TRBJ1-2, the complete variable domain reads ETGVTQSPTHLIKTRGQQVTLRCSSQSGHNTVSWYQQALGQGPQFIFQYYREEENGRGNFPPRFSGLQFPNYSSELNVNALELDDSALYLCASSNDGNYGYTFGSGTRLTVV.

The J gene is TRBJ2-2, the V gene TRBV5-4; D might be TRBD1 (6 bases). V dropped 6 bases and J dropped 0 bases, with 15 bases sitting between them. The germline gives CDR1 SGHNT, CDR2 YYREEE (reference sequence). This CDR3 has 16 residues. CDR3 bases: TGTGCCAGCACCATAGACAGGTCTGCGAACACCGGGGAGCTGTTTTTT. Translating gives CASTIDRSANTGELFF.

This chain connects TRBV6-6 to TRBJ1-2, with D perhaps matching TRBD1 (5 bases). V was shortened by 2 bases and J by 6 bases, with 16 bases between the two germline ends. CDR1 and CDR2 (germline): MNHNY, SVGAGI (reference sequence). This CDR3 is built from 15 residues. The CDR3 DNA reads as TGTGCCAGCAGTTACCTCCAAGACAGAGCTGATGGCTACACCTTC. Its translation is CASSYLQDRADGYTF.

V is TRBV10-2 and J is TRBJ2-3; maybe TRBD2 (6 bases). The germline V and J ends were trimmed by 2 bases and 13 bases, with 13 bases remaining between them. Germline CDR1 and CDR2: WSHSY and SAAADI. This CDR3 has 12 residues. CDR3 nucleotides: TGCGCCAGCAGTGAGGGGGGAGGACGGGAGTATTTT. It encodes CASSEGGGREYF.

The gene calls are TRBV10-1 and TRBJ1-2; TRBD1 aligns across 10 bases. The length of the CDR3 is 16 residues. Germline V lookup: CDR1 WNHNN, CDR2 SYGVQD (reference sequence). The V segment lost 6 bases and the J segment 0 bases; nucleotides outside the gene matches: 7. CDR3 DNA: TGCGCCAGCAGGGTCCCGGGACAGGGGTCTAACTATGGCTACACCTTC. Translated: CASRVPGQGSNYGYTF.